This is a list of T cell receptor beta chains from one sample in a study of T cells in Graves' hyperthyroidism and ophthalmopathy. TCRdb re-analysed the multiplex PCR reads in MiXCR, keeping a single row per CDR3 protein. The table has hundreds of thousands of distinct CDR3 sequences, just under 45% seen once. Sequencing was carried out using peripheral blood or thyroid tissue (not recorded which). The receptors here all came from an adult man with Graves' disease, either hyperthyroidism or ophthalmopathy (not recorded which). Each CDR3 is given with its conserved first and last residue. D genes are given only for firm matches. Only part of the rows carry a size: once, few, many, or a class if the clone is expanded.

>TRBV25-1|TRBJ1-2|few|TRBD1
CASWTGDYGYTF
>TRBV29-1|TRBJ1-4|NA|NA
CSVAGDSTNEKLFF
>TRBV9|TRBJ1-2|few|NA
CASSNRDVSYGYTF
>TRBV7-9|TRBJ2-2|NA|NA
CASSRDGWGELFF
>TRBV10-3|TRBJ2-7|NA|NA
CASSEANEQYF
>TRBV19|TRBJ1-6|few|NA
CASSILAHLPLHF
>TRBV9|TRBJ1-6|few|TRBD1
CASSGDRGRDYNSPLHF
>TRBV10-3|TRBJ2-7|NA|NA
CASSYNRLAGRYPYEQYF
>TRBV19|TRBJ1-6|many|NA
CASSTRTDGSSPLHF
>TRBV19|TRBJ1-2|NA|TRBD1
CASSIGQGALRGYTF
>TRBV7-6|TRBJ1-2|many|NA
CASSPGVLNYGYTF
>TRBV20-1|TRBJ2-7|NA|NA
CSARESETRGYEQYF
>TRBV10-3|TRBJ1-2|many|NA
CAIMDGWAEANYGYTF
>TRBV29-1|TRBJ1-1|many|TRBD1
CSGMTGFGTEAFF
>TRBV15|TRBJ2-3|many|NA
CATSERISADTQYF
>TRBV12-3/TRBV12-4|TRBJ1-6|NA|NA
CASSLTVASPLHF
>TRBV10-3|TRBJ2-5|many|NA
CAISDGESQYF
>TRBV7-2|TRBJ2-2|NA|NA
CASSPWDVKLFF
>TRBV16|TRBJ1-4|NA|NA
CASSLLGARGEKLFF
>TRBV25-1|TRBJ2-7|many|NA
CASSDQLGDEQYF
>TRBV20-1|TRBJ1-4|NA|TRBD1
CSARGQEKLFF
>TRBV2|TRBJ1-2|NA|NA
CASSLQVNNYGYTF
>TRBV6-6|TRBJ1-2|NA|TRBD1
CASSPGTGAGYTF
>TRBV2|TRBJ2-5|NA|TRBD1
CASSDIWTGGKETQYF
>TRBV2|TRBJ1-6|NA|NA
CPSSPRGYNPPLHF
>TRBV2|TRBJ1-5|many|NA
CASSQGMDQPQHF
>TRBV6-6|TRBJ2-2|few|NA
CASSLDPYTGELFF
>TRBV7-2|TRBJ1-1|NA|NA
CASSLRTEREAFF
>TRBV7-6|TRBJ2-5|NA|TRBD1
CASNRQGSGETQYF
>TRBV10-1|TRBJ2-5|many|NA
CASSGGARETQYF
>TRBV19|TRBJ1-5|NA|NA
CAWSDSLRSNQPQHF
>TRBV10-2|TRBJ1-4|few|TRBD1
CASSEIGTAGLNEKLFF
>TRBV2|TRBJ1-5|NA|TRBD1
CASSDGDSLYSNQPQHF
>TRBV7-9|TRBJ1-3|NA|NA
CASSHLQGSGNTIYF
>TRBV5-1|TRBJ1-4|once|NA
CASSLGVLGEKLFF
>TRBV29-1|TRBJ1-2|NA|NA
CSARTDSGYTF
>TRBV20-1|TRBJ2-7|NA|TRBD1
CSAGRDRVSYEQYF
>TRBV20-1|TRBJ2-5|few|TRBD2
CSAPPPGGTTETQYF
>TRBV7-2|TRBJ2-7|many|TRBD2
CASSGRLAGGGEQYF
>TRBV20-1|TRBJ1-1|many|TRBD1
CSKGQGNTEAFF
>TRBV5-1|TRBJ2-7|few|NA
CASSLEAGPLYEQYF
>TRBV7-2|TRBJ1-2|NA|NA
CASSRAVPDTF
>TRBV2|TRBJ1-4|few|NA
CASSEGKLFF
>TRBV15|TRBJ1-2|once|TRBD1
CATSSVTGGSYTF
>TRBV5-4|TRBJ1-1|NA|NA
CASSLEGRRFGGAFF
>TRBV29-1|TRBJ1-4|NA|NA
CSVLGPGWGEKLFF
>TRBV13|TRBJ1-2|NA|NA
CASSVVRVYGYTF
>TRBV19|TRBJ1-1|NA|TRBD1
CASRGGDRANTEAFF
>TRBV10-3|TRBJ1-1|many|TRBD1
CAISQTGEWTEAFF
>TRBV2|TRBJ2-2|NA|TRBD1
CASLEHRGHTGELFF
>TRBV20-1|TRBJ2-2|NA|NA
CSVAAGSNTGELFF